The text below deals with one T cell receptor (beta chain). Its antigen is not known. A much larger clone differs by one base, so this may be a read error. This sample was included in a study of beta chain features in type 1 diabetes. Regarding the study as a whole: When VDJ junctions were examined, type 1 diabetes patients showed fewer insertions and more deletions. Shortening of TCRB CDR3s, moderate but significant, appeared in all four CD4+ subsets of Type 1 diabetes patients.

CD45RO/CCR7/CD25/CD127/CD95/CD27 staining was used to isolate CD4+ naive, central memory, regulatory and stem cell-like memory cells by sorting. Germline V gives CDR1 MNHEY, CDR2 SVGAGI. V gave up 5 bases and J gave up 0 bases; unmatched junction bases: 1. CDR3 length: 14 residues. The authors reverse transcribed all of the isolated RNA, so sequencing captured expressed TCRB transcripts. Naive, central memory and regulatory T cell samples averaged about 3.57 million reads. Sequencing was performed with immunoSEQ multiplex PCR; in TCRdb, only in-frame clones are kept and a portion is missing. The repertoire holds hundreds of thousands of clones, with roughly a sixth as singletons.

This chain links TRBV6-5 with TRBJ1-3; 7 nucleotides match TRBD1. The sequencing sample was made of naive CD4+ T cells from blood. The TCR comes from a young woman in good health. The CDR3 loop is CASSAGGSGNTIYF. The CDR3 region has the DNA TGTGCCAGCAGTGCAGGGGGCTCTGGAAACACCATATATTTT.